This entry describes one T cell receptor beta chain. Its antigen is not yet known. Base qualities are missing; no much larger clone stands one base away. Library preparation employed the immunoSEQ multiplex PCR assay. The multiplex PCR relied on a mix of 60 forward primers for TCR Vbeta segments and 13 reverse primers for TCR Jbeta segments. Amplification of the CDR3 region of rearranged TCR beta genes was performed with a multiplex PCR assay on genomic DNA. Amplified TCR beta libraries were sequenced as 87-base-pair reads on the Illumina HiSeq System. Under the source paper's analysis protocol: A later analysis counted approximately 84 million unique TCR beta chains across the 666 repertoires, and 9.5 million to 11 million of these chains were shared by at least two donors. Raw reads were error-corrected and collapsed into unique sequences by a nearest-neighbor algorithm in which closely related sequences were merged to remove PCR and sequencing errors. CDR3 sequences were aligned to IMGT reference sequences to assign V, D and J gene segments. For a sequence to be retained, at least a six-nucleotide match to both a V gene segment and a J gene segment was required. Rearrangements were classified as productive when the CDR3 lacked stop codons and remained in frame with V and J, and all other rearrangements were classified as non-productive. Following IMGT convention, CDR3 was defined as the stretch from the second conserved V-encoded cysteine up to the conserved J-encoded phenylalanine. In an earlier analysis of 550 to 650 of the donors, sequences lacking an unambiguous match to a single V gene segment were excluded. An earlier analysis of fewer than 750 of the donors classified V segments as functional when productive rearrangements were above 56.7% and as segregating when the standard deviation between donors was above 5%. A statistical classification framework was built for diagnosing cytomegalovirus status from the catalog of TCR beta chain sequences. In a later analysis, V and J genes were assigned by comparing TCR nucleotide sequences against IMGT/GENE-DB human TR gene sequences. In a later analysis, CDR3 sequences and most-parsimonious VDJ recombination scenarios were assigned using the TCRdist pipeline. A later analysis defined each TCR beta chain by its CDR3 amino acid sequence plus V-gene family, and excluded reads lacking a unique V-gene family. In a later analysis, fewer than 600 highly shared, low-generation-probability nucleotide sequences were removed to address suspected cross-contamination and a sequencing artifact. For each public chain, a later analysis derived a clonal expansion index from normalized ranks of inferred template counts within each repertoire. In a later analysis, generation probabilities were computed with a VDJ recombination model fitted to out-of-frame rearrangements, and the resulting probabilities were checked against IGoR. In a later analysis, TCR-TCR, TCR-HLA and TCR-CMV co-occurrence was scored with hypergeometric tests, and a repertoire-size bias correction was applied to TCR pairs. To estimate false discovery rates, a later analysis permuted the HLA or CMV assignments 20 times. In a later analysis, co-occurring TCRs were grouped with DBSCAN, and TCRdist sequence similarity was added when clustering was performed within HLA-allele-positive subsets. Co-occurrence clustering excluded repertoires with fewer than 30,000 or more than 120,000 public chains, plus five with anomalous nucleotide sharing. In TCRdb, the immuneACCESS table is reduced to in-frame sequences with V and J assigned. These tables do not hold every clone; where another copy was compared, an unresolved V gene accounts for under half, and the others remain unexplained. The V and J calls and clone size are taken from that table; D and trimming were inferred from the DNA. The sample has 120,000 or so clones on record, roughly 86% of them singletons. The ten top clones hold about 1.8% of the sample.

This record comes from a study of cytomegalovirus exposure and HLA in healthy donors (dated by TCRdb to the late 2010s). For the study in its entirety: An earlier analysis of roughly 630 of the donors reported about 250 Gb of sequence data and approximately 110 million unique TCR beta sequences from around 200 million T cells. Alongside the repertoire data, information on donor age, sex, ethnicity and CMV serostatus was compiled. HLA typing included class I and class II loci at four-digit resolution. Among roughly 370 genotyped donors of the cohort, an average of around 240,000 unique TCR beta nucleotide sequences were sequenced per donor, roughly a sixth of them non-productive. Along with the approximately 620-subject first cohort, a separate validation cohort of over 90 different subjects was used. The study was designed to test whether signatures of past pathogen exposure could be identified by cataloging public T cell receptors. A later genetic analysis used genome-wide SNP genotypes for about 65% of the roughly 670 donors, treating that subset as a discovery cohort. An early release that covered 500 to 800 HLA-typed donors contained approximately 300 gigabases of sequencing data and 65 million to 100 million unique TCR sequences. All discovery cohort repertoires had been generated using a single sequencing platform. Four to six DR-DQ haplotypes were handled as single units for association and clustering because linkage in the cohort was strong. To predict cytomegalovirus infection status, the study brought together high-throughput TCR immunosequencing, statistical association of individual TCRs with disease status, and machine learning. To decide whether each TCR beta V gene segment behaved as functional or pseudogenic, an earlier analysis of some 580 of the donors relied on high-throughput TCR beta sequencing. To study patterns of TCR occurrence, a later analysis re-analyzed previously published TCR beta repertoires from just over 650 donors and added high-resolution HLA genotyping. The study profiled the T cell repertoires of some 610 subjects by immunosequencing and related them to cytomegalovirus serostatus. The later analysis used no new phenotypic data to find candidate immune exposures, relying instead on TCR beta sequences and their occurrence across donors. Of the 300 to 400 genotyped donors, approximately 83% fell in the genetic ancestry cluster associated with self-reported Caucasian donors. Typing coverage varied by locus: 629-630 donors for A, B, C, DRB1 and DQB1; roughly 560 for DQA1; around 570 for DPA1; roughly 450 for DPB1. The paper's findings and limits, for the study overall: Linkage disequilibrium might explain the correlated functional status among segregating V segments, but an unknown experimental factor could not be ruled out. When HLA alleles, especially DR and DQ, strongly co-occurred, TCR associations were difficult to assign to individual alleles. A later analysis associated about 18,000 TCR beta sequences with specific HLA alleles at a false discovery rate of 0.05. HLA typing was unavailable for some donors at each locus, so association tests used only the typed subset. In a later analysis, several top co-occurrence clusters were reported to appear linked to parvovirus B19, influenza, CMV and Epstein-Barr virus. The authors suggested that the approach could potentially be generalized to other disease states and immunological phenotypes. In this cohort, only TCR beta chains were sequenced, and detectable features were limited by the absence of alpha or paired-chain data. An association between a missense DCLRE1C variant and V-gene and J-gene trimming of TCR beta chains was found in a later genetic analysis and replicated in an independent cohort. Broadly in line with IMGT annotations, most TCR beta V segments showed up in productive rearrangements about 87% or about 30% of the time in an earlier analysis of 450 to 750 of the donors. While some public TCRs were present in many individuals, most TCR sequences turned up only very rarely across donors. Because the 87-base-pair reads could not distinguish some IMGT-functional V segments, including TRBV6-2 and TRBV6-3, those segments were excluded. The earlier analysis of 587 of the donors excluded roughly 17 rarely observed V segments, including chromosome 9 orphons, because counts were too low. A group of highly shared sequence variants was considered likely to be a technical artifact of the sequencing pipeline. The study listed 164 TCR beta chains as associated with cytomegalovirus. In vitro tests confirmed that three of the cytomegalovirus-associated TCR beta chains recognize cytomegalovirus antigens. According to a later genetic analysis, donors in an Asian-associated ancestry cluster had fewer N-insertions in productive TCRs than the approximately 630-donor mean. Compared with equally common non-associated chains, HLA-associated TCR beta chains in a later analysis were more clonally expanded and had lower generation probabilities. The classifier was reported to diagnose cytomegalovirus status with high specificity and sensitivity in both the original cohort and the validation cohort. In a later analysis, the rate of TCR association differed among HLA loci, with DRB1 alleles having the most associated TCRs and HLA-C alleles having the fewest. Roughly uniform sequencing depth across donors was assumed in presence/absence analyses, although this assumption may not hold. The only immune exposure information available for the cohort was CMV serostatus. A further reported finding was that TCR beta sequences accurately predicted the HLA-A and HLA-B alleles for most subjects in the first cohort. According to a later analysis, most CMV-associated TCR beta chains appeared to be HLA-restricted, and the HLA associations seemed to be driven largely by CMV exposure.

The cohort comprised around 700 healthy bone marrow donors. All cohort members were sampled while nominally healthy, although unrecorded immune exposures were likely present. The donor tested CMV seronegative and was one of the 352 seronegative cohort members. A peripheral blood sample was collected from each donor, and TCR beta sequencing was performed on peripheral blood mononuclear cells. Genomic DNA extraction from the blood cell samples was performed with the Qiagen DNeasy Blood Extraction Kit. V is reduced by 1 base and J by 5 bases, leaving a spacing of 20 bases between them. Including cysteine and phenylalanine, the CDR3 has 16 amino acids. Only the CDR3 DNA is retained, 48 bases long and in frame from the first base. From a lookup of the germline V gene, CDR1 and CDR2 are SQVTM and ANQGSEA.

Sequenced input: PBMCs. Here the chain combines TRBV29-1 and TRBJ2-5; TRBD2 is perhaps the D gene, given 5 matching bases. The receptor's source is a man younger than 35 in good health and CMV-seronegative. The DNA sequence reads TGCAGCGTTGAAGGGTTCGGGTCTGAGGGTAAGGAGACCCAGTACTTC. The resulting protein is CSVEGFGSEGKETQYF.